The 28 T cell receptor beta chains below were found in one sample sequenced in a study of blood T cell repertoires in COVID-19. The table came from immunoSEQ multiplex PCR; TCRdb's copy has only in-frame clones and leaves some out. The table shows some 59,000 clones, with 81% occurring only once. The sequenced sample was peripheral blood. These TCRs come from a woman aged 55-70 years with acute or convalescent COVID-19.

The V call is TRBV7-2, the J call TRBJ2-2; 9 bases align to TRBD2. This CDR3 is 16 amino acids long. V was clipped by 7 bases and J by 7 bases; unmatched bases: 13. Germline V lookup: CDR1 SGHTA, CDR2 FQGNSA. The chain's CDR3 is CASTRGLAGKDGELFF. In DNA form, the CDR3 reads TGTGCCAGCACCCGGGGGCTAGCGGGAAAGGACGGGGAGCTGTTTTTT.

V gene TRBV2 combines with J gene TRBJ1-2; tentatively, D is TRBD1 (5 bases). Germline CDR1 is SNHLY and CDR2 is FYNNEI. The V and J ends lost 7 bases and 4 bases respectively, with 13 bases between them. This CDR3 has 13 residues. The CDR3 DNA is TGTGCCAGCAACCGCGGGACGGTCTATGGCTACACCTTC. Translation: CASNRGTVYGYTF.

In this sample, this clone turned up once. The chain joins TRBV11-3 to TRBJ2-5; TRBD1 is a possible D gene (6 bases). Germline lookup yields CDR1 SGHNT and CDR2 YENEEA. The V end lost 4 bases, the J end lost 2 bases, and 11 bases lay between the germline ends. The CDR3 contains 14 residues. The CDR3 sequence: CASSSRTEQETQYF. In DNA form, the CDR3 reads TGTGCCAGCAGCTCCCGGACAGAACAAGAGACCCAGTACTTC.

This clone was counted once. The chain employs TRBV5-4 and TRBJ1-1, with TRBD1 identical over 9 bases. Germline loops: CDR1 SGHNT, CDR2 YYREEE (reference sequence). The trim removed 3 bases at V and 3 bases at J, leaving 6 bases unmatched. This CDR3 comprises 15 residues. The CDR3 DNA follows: TGTGCCAGCAGCTCCAGGACAGGGGCGGACACTGAAGCTTTCTTT. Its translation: CASSSRTGADTEAFF.

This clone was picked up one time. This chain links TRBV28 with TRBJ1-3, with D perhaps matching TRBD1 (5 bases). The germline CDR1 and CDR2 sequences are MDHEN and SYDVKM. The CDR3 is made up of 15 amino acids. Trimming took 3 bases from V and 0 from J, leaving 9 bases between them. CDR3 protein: CASSFGASSGNTIYF. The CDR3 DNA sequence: TGTGCCAGCAGTTTTGGGGCTAGCTCTGGAAACACCATATATTTT.

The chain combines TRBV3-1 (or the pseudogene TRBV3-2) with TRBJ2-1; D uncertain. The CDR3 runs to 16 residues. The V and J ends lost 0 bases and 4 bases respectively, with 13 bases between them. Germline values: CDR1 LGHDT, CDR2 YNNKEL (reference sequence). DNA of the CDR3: TGTGCCAGCAGCCAAGATCTTGCTTTCCGGTACAATGAGCAGTTCTTC. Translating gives CASSQDLAFRYNEQFF.

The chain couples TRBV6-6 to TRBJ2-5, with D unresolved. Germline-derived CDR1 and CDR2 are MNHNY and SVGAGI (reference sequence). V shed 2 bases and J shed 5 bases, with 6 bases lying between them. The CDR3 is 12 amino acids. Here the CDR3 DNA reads TGTGCCAGCAGTTACACACAGGAGACCCAGTACTTC. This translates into CASSYTQETQYF.

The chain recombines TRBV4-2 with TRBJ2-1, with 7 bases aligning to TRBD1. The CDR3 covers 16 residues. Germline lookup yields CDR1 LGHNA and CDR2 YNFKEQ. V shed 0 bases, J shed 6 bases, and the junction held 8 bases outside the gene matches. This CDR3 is CASSQDPGTAGNEQFF. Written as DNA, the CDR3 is TGTGCCAGCAGCCAAGATCCCGGGACAGCCGGCAATGAGCAGTTCTTC.

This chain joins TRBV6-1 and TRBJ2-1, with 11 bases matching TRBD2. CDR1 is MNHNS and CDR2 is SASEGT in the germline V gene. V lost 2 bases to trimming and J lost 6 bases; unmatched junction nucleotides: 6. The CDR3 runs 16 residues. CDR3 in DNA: TGTGCCAGCAGTGAACTAGCGGGGGGTCTCCCCAATGAGCAGTTCTTC. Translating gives CASSELAGGLPNEQFF.

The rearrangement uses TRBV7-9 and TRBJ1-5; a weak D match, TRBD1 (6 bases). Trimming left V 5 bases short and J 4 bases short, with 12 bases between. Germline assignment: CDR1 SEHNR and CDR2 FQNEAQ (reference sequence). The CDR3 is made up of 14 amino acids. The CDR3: CASSQLDRNQPQHF. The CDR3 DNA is TGTGCCAGCAGCCAATTGGACAGAAATCAGCCCCAGCATTTT.

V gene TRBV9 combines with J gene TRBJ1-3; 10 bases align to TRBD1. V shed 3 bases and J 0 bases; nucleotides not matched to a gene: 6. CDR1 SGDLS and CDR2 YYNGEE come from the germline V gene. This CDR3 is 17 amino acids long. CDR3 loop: CASSATGGGLSGNTIYF. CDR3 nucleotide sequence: TGTGCCAGCAGCGCGACAGGGGGCGGCCTCTCTGGAAACACCATATATTTT.

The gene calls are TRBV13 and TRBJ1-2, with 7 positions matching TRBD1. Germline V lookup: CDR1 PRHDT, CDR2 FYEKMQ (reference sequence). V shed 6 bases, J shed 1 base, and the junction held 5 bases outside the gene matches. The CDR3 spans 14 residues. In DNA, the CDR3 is TGTGCCAGCAGACGGGACAGCGGTAACTATGGCTACACCTTC. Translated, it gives CASRRDSGNYGYTF.

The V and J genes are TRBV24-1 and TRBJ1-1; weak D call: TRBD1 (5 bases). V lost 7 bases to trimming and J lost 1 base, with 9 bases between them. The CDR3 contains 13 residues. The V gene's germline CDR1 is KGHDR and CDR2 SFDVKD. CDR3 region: CATRRTSNTEAFF. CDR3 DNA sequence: TGTGCCACCAGGCGGACATCGAACACTGAAGCTTTCTTT.

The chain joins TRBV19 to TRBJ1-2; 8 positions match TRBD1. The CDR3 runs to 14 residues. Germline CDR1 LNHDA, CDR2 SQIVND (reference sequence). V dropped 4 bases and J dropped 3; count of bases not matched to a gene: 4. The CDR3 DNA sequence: TGTGCCAGTAGTAGTGGACAGGGAGACTATGGCTACACCTTC. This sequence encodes CASSSGQGDYGYTF.

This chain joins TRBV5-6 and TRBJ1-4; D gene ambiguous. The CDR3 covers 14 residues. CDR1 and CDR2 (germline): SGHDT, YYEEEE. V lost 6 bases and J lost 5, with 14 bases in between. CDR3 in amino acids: CASTLGGRNEKLFF. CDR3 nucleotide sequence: TGTGCCAGCACCTTAGGTGGCAGGAATGAAAAACTGTTTTTT. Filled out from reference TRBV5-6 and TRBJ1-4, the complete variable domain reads DAGVTQSPTHLIKTRGQQVTLRCSPKSGHDTVSWYQQALGQGPQFIFQYYEEEERQRGNFPDRFSGHQFPNYSSELNVNALLLGDSALYLCASTLGGRNEKLFFGSGTQLSVL.

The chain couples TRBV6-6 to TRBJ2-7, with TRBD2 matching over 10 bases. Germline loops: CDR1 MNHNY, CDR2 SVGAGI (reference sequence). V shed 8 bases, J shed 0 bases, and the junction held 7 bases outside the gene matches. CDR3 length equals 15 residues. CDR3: CASSPTSGPSYEQYF. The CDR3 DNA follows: TGTGCCAGCTCCCCGACTAGCGGGCCCTCCTACGAGCAGTACTTC.

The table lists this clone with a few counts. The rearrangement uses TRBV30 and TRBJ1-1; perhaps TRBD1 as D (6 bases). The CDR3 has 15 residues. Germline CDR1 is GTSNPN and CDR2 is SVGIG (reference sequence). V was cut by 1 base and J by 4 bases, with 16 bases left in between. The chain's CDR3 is CAWSGDRKVGTEAFF. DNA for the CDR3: TGTGCCTGGAGTGGTGACAGGAAGGTGGGCACTGAAGCTTTCTTT.

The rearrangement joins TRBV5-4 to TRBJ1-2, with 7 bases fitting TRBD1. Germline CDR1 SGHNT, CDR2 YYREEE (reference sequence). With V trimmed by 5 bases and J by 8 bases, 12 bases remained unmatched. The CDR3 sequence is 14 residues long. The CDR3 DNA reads TGTGCCAGCAGTCCGACAGGGCGCTGGGAGGGCTACACCTTC. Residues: CASSPTGRWEGYTF.

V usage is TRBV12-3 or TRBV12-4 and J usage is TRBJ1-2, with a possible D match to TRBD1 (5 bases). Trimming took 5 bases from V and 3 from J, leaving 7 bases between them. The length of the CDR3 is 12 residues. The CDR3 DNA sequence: TGTGCCAGCAGTCAGGGCCACTATGGCTACACCTTC. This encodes CASSQGHYGYTF.

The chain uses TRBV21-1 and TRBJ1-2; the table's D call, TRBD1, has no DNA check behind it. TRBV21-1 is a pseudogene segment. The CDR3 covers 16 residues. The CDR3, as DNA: TGTGCCAGCAGCAAAGTTTGGGACAGGGGGCGGAGAGGCTACACCTTC. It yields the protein CASSKVWDRGRRGYTF.

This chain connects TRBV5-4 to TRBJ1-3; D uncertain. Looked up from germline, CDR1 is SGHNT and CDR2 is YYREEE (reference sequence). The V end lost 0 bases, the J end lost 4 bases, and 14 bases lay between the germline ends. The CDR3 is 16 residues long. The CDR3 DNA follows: TGTGCCAGCAGCTTGGCCAGCAGTATGGGCGGAAACACCATATATTTT. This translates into CASSLASSMGGNTIYF.

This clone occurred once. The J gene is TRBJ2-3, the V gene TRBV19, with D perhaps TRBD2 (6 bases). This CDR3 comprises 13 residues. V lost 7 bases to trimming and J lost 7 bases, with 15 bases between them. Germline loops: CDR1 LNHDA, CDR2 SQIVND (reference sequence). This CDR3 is CASNGGIKNTQYF. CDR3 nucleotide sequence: TGTGCCAGTAATGGCGGGATCAAGAATACGCAGTATTTT.

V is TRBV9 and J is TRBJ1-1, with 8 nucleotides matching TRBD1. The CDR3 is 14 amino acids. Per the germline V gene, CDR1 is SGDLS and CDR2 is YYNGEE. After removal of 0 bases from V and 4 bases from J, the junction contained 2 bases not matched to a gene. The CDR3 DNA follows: TGTGCCAGCAGCGTAGAACAGGGGGGCACTGAAGCTTTCTTT. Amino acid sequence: CASSVEQGGTEAFF.

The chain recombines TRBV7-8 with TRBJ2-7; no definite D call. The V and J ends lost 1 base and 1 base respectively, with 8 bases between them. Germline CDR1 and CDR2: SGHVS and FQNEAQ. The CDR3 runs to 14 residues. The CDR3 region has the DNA TGTGCCAGCAGCTTAGATCCCAATTCCTACGAGCAGTACTTC. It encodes CASSLDPNSYEQYF. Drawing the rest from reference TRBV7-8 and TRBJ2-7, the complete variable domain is GAGVSQSPRYKVAKRGQDVALRCDPISGHVSLFWYQQALGQGPEFLTYFQNEAQLDKSGLPSDRFFAERPEGSVSTLKIQRTQQEDSAVYLCASSLDPNSYEQYFGPGTRLTVT.

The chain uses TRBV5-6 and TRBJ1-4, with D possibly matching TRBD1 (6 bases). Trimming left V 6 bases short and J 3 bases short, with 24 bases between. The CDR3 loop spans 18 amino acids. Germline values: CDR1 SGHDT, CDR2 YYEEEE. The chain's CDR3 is CASTKYGWAGVSNEKLFF. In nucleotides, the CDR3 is TGTGCCAGCACCAAGTACGGCTGGGCAGGGGTATCTAATGAAAAACTGTTTTTT.

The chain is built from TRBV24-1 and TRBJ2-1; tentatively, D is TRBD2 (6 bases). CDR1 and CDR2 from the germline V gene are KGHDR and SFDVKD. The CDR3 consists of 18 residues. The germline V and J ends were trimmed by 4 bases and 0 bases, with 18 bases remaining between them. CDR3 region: CATSENPRDLSSYNEQFF. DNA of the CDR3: TGTGCCACCAGTGAGAACCCCCGGGACTTGAGCTCCTACAATGAGCAGTTCTTC.

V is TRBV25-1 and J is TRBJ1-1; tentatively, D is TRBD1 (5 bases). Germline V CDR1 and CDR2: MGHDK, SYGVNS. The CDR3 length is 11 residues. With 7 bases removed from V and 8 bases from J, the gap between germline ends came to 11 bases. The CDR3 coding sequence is TGTGCCAGCAAGACAGTTGACGAAGCTTTCTTT. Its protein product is CASKTVDEAFF. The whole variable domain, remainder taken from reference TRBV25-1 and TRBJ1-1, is EADIYQTPRYLVIGTGKKITLECSQTMGHDKMYWYQQDPGMELHLIHYSYGVNSTEKGDLSSESTVSRIRTEHFPLTLESARPSHTSQYLCASKTVDEAFFGQGTRLTVV.

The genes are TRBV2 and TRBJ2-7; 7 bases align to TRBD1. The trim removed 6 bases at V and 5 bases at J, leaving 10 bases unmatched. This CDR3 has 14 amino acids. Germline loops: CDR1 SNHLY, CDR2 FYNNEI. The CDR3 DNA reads TGTGCCAGCAGCGGCCGGACAGGTACGGACGAGCAGTACTTC. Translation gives CASSGRTGTDEQYF.